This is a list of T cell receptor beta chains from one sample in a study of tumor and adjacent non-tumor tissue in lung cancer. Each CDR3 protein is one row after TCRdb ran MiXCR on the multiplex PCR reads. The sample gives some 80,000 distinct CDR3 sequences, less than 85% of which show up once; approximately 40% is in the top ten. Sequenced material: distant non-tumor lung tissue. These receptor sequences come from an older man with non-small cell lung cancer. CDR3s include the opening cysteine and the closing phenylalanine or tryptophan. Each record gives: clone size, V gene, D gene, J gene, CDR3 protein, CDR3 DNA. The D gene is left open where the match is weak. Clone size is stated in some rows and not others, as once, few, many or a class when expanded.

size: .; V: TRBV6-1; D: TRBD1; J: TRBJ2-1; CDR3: CVTSGTGELNEQFF; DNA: TGTGTGACCAGTGGGACAGGGGAATTGAATGAGCAGTTCTTC
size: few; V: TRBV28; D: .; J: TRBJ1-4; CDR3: CASTIRDRSEKLFF; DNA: TGTGCCAGCACCATCCGAGACAGAAGTGAAAAACTGTTTTTT
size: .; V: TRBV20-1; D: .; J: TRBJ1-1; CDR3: CTARDLMTLATESFF; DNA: TGCACTGCTAGAGATCTAATGACCCTGGCCACTGAATCTTTCTTT
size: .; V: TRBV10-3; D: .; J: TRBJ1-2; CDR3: CTISAVQSHDYTF; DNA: TGTACCATCAGTGCTGTGCAAAGCCACGACTACACCTTC
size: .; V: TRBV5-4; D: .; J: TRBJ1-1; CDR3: CASSVRGGNTEAFF; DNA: TGTGCCAGCAGCGTGAGGGGGGGGAACACTGAAGCGTTCTTT
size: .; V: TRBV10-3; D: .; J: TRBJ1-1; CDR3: CTISEPQGQVTEAFF; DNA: TGTACAATCAGTGAGCCTCAAGGGCAGGTCACTGAAGCTTTCTTT
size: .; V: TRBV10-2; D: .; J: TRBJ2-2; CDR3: CASRLARPRGELFF; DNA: TGCGCCAGCAGGCTAGCGAGGCCGAGGGGGGAACTGTTTTTT
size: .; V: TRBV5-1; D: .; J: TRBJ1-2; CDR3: CASSPDDTLANYGYTF; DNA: TGCGCCAGCAGTCCCGACGACACCTTAGCTAACTATGGCTACACCTTC
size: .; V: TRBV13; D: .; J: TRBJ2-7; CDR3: CASRSTTGDEQYF; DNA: TGTGCCAGCAGGTCAACTACGGGGGATGAGCAGTACTTC
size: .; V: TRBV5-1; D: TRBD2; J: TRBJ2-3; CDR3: CASGTGGLTDTQCF; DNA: TGCGCCAGCGGGACGGGAGGTCTCACAGATACGCAGTGTTTT
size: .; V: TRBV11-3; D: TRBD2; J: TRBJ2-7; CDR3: CVSSTEGLAWEQYF; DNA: TGTGTCAGCAGCACCGAGGGACTAGCGTGGGAGCAGTACTTC
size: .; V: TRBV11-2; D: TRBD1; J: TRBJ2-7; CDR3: CASNLGGPAKSYEQHF; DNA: TGTGCCAGCAACCTAGGGGGCCCTGCGAAATCCTACGAGCAGCACTTC
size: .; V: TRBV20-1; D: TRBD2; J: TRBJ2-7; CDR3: CSADASGGLGRLYEQYF; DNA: TGCAGTGCTGATGCTAGCGGGGGGTTAGGCAGGCTCTACGAGCAGTACTTC
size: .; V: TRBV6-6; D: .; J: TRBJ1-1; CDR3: CGSRQPNSEAFF; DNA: TGTGGCAGCCGTCAACCCAACAGTGAAGCTTTCTTT
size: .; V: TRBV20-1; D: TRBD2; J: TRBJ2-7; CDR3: CSVREGPAGTYKQHF; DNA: TGCAGTGTTAGAGAAGGACCAGCGGGGACCTACAAGCAGCACTTC
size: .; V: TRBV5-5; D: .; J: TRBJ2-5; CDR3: CASSQRILQEIQYF; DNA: TGTGCCAGCAGCCAAAGGATACTCCAAGAGATACAGTACTTC
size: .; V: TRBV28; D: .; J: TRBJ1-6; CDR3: CASSPTWQSHHNFDNSPLHF; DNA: TGTGCCAGCAGTCCTACCTGGCAGTCTCATCATAATTTCGATAATTCACCCCTCCACTTT
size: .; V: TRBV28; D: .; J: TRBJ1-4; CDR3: CASSLWSGTNEKLVF; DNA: TGTGCTAGCAGTTTATGGTCAGGTACTAATGAAAAACTGGTTTTT
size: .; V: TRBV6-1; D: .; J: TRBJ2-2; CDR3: CASNEAPYDNTGELFF; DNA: TGTGCCAGCAACGAAGCACCTTATGATAACACCGGGGAGCTGTTTTTT
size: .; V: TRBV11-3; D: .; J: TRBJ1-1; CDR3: CARSPPANTDAFF; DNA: TGTGCCAGGAGCCCCCCGGCCAACACTGATGCTTTCTTT
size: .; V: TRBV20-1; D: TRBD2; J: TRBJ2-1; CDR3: CSAIQREYNELFF; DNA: TGTAGTGCTATACAGCGGGAGTACAATGAACTGTTCTTC
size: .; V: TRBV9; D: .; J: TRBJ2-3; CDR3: CASSVGQYLDTQYF; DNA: TGTGCCAGCAGCGTAGGGCAATATCTGGATACGCAGTATTTT
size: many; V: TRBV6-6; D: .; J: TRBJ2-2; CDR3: CASSTRTVNTGELFF; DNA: TGTGCCAGCAGTACCCGGACAGTGAACACCGGGGAGCTGTTTTTT
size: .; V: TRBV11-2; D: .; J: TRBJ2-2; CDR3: CASSSLLGRWNTGEMFF; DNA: TGTGCCAGCAGCTCACTTCTGGGACGGTGGAACACCGGGGAGATGTTTTTT
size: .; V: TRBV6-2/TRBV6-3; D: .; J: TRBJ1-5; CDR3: CASSWGIDNQPQHF; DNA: TGTGCCAGCAGTTGGGGGATAGACAATCAGCCCCAGCATTTT
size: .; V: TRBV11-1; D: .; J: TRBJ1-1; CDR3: CASSADKDTEAFF; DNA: TGTGCCAGCAGCGCCGACAAGGACACTGAAGCCTTCTTT
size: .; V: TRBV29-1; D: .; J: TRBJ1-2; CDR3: CSVGRVADPDYAYTF; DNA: TGCAGCGTTGGGAGGGTGGCAGACCCAGACTATGCATACACCTTC
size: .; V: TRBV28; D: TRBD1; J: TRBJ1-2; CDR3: CSSTVAGPGTGYHGYTF; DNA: TGTTCCAGCACCGTCGCCGGCCCCGGGACAGGGTATCATGGCTACACCTTC
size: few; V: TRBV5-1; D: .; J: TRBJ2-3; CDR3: CASSSWGTDTQYF; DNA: TGCGCCAGCAGCTCATGGGGCACAGATACGCAGTATTTT
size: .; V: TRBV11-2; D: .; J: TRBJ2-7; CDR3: CAISGDSISYGQYF; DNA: TGTGCCATCAGCGGGGACAGCATAAGCTACGGGCAGTACTTC
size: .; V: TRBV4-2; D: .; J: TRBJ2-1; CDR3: CVSSQVGSGVSNEQFF; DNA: TGTGTCAGCAGCCAAGTAGGGTCAGGAGTATCAAATGAGCAGTTCTTC
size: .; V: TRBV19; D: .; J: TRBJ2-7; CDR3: CASSMWGTVGEQYF; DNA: TGTGCCAGTAGTATGTGGGGAACGGTTGGCGAGCAGTACTTC
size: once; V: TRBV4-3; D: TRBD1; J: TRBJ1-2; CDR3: CASSQDTGDDYTF; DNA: TGCGCCAGCAGCCAAGATACAGGGGATGACTACACCTTC
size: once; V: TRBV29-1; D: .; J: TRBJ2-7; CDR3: CSVERAGSTYEKYF; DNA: TGCAGCGTTGAAAGGGCGGGATCGACCTACGAGAAGTATTTC
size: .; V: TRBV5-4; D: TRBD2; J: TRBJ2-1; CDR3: CASSLYAGVRNEQFF; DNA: TGTGCCAGTAGCTTGTACGCGGGGGTCAGGAATGAGCAATTCTTC
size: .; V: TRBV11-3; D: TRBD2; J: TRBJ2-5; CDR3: CASILAVGRLAETQYF; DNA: TGTGCCAGCATCTTAGCTGTGGGGAGACTAGCGGAGACCCAGTACTTC
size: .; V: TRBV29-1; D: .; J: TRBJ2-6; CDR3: CSVEAGPGANVPTF; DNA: TGCAGCGTTGAGGCGGGGCCTGGGGCCAACGTCCCGACTTTC
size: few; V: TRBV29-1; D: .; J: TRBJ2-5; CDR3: CSAKPYLQTGQESQYF; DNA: TGCAGTGCCAAGCCCTACCTCCAGACAGGTCAGGAGAGCCAGTACTTC
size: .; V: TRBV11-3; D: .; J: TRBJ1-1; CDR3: CASSFPDRTLNSDAFF; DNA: TGTGCCAGTAGCTTCCCGGACAGAACCCTGAACTCTGACGCTTTCTTT
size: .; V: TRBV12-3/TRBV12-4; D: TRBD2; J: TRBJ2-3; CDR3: CASSGGDGTSEIDTQFF; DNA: TGTGCCAGCAGTGGAGGGGACGGGACTAGCGAGATAGATACGCAGTTTTTT
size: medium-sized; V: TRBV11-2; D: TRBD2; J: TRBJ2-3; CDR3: CASSPRLAGGHRDTQYF; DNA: TGTGCCAGCAGCCCTAGACTAGCGGGGGGGCATCGAGATACGCAGTATTTT
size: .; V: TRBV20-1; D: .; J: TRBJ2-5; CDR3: CNARDADGAAETQYF; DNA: TGCAATGCTAGAGACGCCGACGGAGCCGCGGAGACCCAGTACTTC
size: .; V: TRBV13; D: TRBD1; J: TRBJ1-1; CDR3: CVSSPGTGSNTEAFF; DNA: TGTGTCAGCAGCCCTGGGACAGGTTCGAACACGGAAGCTTTCTTT
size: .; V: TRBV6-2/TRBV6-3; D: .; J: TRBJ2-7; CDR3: CGCSSSGTHYEQYF; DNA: TGTGGCTGCAGTTCCTCCGGGACCCACTACGAGCAGTACTTC
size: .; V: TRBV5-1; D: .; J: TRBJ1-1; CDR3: CASSSVRGGAYMNTAAFF; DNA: TGCGCCAGTAGCTCCGTTCGGGGGGGGGCTTACATGAACACTGCAGCTTTCTTT
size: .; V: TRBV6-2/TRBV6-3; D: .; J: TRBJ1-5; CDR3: CASSFHRLDKPLHF; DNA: TGTGCCAGCAGTTTCCACAGGTTAGATAAGCCCCTGCATTTT
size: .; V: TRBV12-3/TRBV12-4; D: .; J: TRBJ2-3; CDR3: CASRSGGGTDTLYF; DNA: TGTGCCAGCAGGAGCGGAGGGGGCACAGATACGCTGTATTTT
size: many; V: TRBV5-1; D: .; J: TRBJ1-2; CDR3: CASSFDKPYGYTF; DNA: TGCGCCAGCAGCTTTGACAAACCCTATGGCTACACCTTC
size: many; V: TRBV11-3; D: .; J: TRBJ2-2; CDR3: CASSLPKTGGTGELFF; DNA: TGTGCCAGCAGCTTACCGAAAACCGGGGGCACCGGGGAGCTGTTTTTT
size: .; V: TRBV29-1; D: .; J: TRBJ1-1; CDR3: CSVAKGFGTEAFF; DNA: TGCAGCGTTGCTAAGGGGTTCGGGACTGAAGCTTTCTTT
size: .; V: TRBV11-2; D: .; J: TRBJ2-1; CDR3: CTSSTLLVGTFVNEQFF; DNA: TGTACCAGCAGCACCTTGCTAGTGGGGACGTTTGTCAATGAGCAGTTCTTC
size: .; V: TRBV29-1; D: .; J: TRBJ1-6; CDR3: CTVKRGGSSPLHF; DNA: TGTACCGTTAAGAGAGGGGGTAGTTCACCCCTCCACTTT
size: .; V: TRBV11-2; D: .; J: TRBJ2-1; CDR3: CARSESLGGNEQFF; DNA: TGTGCCAGAAGCGAGTCGTTAGGGGGAAATGAACAGTTCTTC